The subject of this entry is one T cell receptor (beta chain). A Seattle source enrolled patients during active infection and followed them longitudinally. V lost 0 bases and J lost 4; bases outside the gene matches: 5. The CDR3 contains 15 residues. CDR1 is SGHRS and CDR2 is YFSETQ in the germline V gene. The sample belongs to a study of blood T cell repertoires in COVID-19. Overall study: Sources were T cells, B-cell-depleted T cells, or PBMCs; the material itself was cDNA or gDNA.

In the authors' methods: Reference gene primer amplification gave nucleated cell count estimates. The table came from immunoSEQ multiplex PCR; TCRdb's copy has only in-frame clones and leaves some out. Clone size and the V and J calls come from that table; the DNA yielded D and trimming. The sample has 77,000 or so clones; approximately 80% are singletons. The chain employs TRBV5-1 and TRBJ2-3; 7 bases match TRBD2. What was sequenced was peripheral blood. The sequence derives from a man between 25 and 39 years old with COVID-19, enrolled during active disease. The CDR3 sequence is CASSLVGGPADTQYF. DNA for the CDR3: TGCGCCAGCAGCTTGGTGGGAGGGCCCGCAGATACGCAGTATTTT.